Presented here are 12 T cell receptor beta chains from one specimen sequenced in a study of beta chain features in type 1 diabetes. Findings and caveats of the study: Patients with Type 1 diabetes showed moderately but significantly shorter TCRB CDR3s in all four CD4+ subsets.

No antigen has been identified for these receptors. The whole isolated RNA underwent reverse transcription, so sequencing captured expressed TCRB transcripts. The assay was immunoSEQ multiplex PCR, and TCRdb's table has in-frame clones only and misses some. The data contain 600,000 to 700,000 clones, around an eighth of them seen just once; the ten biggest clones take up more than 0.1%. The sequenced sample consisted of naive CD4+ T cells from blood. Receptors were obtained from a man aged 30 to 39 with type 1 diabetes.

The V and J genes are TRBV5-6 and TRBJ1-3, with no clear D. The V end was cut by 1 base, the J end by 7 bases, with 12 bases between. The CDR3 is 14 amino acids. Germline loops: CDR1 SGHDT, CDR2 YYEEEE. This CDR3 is CASSLLEVKNTIYF. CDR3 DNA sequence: TGTGCCAGCAGCTTGCTTGAAGTTAAGAACACCATATATTTT.

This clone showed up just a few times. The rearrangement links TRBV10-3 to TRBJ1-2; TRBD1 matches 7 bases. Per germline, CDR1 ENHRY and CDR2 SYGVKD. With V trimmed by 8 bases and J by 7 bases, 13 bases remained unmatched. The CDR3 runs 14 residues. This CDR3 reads CAISTGDLRAGYTF. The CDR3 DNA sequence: TGTGCCATCTCTACAGGGGATTTACGGGCTGGCTACACCTTC.

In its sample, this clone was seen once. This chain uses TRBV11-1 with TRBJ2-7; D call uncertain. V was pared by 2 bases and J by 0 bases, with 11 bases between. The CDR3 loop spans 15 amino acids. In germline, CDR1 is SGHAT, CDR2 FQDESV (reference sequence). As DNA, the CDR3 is TGTGCCAGCAGCTTAAACCCGGCTAGCTCCTACGAGCAGTACTTC. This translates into CASSLNPASSYEQYF.

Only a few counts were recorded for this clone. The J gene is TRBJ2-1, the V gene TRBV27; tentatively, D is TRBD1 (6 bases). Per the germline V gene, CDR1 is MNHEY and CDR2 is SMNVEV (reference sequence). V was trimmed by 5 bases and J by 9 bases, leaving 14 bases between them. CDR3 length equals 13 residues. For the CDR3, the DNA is TGTGCCAGCAGTAGGGGACATGGCGGTGAGCAGTTCTTC. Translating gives CASSRGHGGEQFF.

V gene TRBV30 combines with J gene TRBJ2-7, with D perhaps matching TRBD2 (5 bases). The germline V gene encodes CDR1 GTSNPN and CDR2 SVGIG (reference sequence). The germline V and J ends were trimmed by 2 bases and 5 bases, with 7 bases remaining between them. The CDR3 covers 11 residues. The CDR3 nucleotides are TGTGCCTGGAGTTCTAGCAACGAGCAGTACTTC. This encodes CAWSSSNEQYF.

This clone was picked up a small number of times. The chain's CDR3 is CAWSVLVAGDGYTF. As DNA, the CDR3 is TGTGCCTGGAGTGTATTAGTGGCCGGAGACGGCTACACCTTC. The chain has TRBV30 and TRBJ1-2; no clear D gene. V was clipped by 0 bases and J by 8 bases, with 16 bases between them. This CDR3 region has 14 residues. Germline CDR1 and CDR2: GTSNPN and SVGIG (reference sequence).

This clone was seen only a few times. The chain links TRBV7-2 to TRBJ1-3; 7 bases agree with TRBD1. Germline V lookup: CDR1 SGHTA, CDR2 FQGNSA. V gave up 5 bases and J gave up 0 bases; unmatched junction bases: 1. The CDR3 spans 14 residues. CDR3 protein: CASSRQGSGNTIYF. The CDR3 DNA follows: TGTGCCAGCAGCCGACAGGGCTCTGGAAACACCATATATTTT.

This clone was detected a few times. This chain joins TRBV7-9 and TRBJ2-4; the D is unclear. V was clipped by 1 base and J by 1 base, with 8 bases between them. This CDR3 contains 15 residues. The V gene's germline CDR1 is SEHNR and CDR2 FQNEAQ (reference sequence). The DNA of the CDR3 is TGTGCCAGCAGCTTAGGGGCGGCGGCCAAAAACATTCAGTACTTC. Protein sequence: CASSLGAAAKNIQYF.

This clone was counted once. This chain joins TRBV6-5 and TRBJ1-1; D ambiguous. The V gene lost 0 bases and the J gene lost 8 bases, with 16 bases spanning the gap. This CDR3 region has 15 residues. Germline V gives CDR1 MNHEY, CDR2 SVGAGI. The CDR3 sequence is CASSYSDYYQPEAFF. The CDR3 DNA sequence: TGTGCCAGCAGTTACTCGGATTATTATCAGCCAGAAGCTTTCTTT.

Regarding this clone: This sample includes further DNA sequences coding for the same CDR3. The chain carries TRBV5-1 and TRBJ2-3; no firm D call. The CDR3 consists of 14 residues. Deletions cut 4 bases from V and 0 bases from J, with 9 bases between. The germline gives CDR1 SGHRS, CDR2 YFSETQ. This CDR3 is CASSLGVSTDTQYF. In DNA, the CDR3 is TGCGCCAGCAGCCTTGGGGTCAGCACAGATACGCAGTATTTT.

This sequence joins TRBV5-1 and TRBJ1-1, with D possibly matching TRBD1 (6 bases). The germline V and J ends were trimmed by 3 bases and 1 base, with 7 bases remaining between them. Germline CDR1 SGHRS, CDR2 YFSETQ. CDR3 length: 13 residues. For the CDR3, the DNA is TGCGCCAGCAGCTCGACAGGGAACACTGAAGCTTTCTTT. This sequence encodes CASSSTGNTEAFF.

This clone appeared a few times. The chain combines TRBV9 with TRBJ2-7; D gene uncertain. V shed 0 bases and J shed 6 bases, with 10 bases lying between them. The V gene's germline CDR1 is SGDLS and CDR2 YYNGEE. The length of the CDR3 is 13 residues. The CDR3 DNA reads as TGTGCCAGCAGCGTAGAAAGTATTGGCGAGCAGTACTTC. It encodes CASSVESIGEQYF.